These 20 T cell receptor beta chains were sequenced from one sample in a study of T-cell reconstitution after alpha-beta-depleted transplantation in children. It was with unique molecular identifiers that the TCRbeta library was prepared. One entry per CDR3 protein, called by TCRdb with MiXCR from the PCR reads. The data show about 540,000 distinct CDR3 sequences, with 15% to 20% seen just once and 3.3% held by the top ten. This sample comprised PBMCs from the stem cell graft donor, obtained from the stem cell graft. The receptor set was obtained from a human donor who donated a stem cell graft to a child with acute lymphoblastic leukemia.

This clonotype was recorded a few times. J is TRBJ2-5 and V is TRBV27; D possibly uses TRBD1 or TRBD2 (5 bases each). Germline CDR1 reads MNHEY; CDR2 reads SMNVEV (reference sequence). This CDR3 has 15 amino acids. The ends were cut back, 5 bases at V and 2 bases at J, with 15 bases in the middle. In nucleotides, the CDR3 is TGTGCCAGCAGTCCCCTAGGGACCCCTCAAGAGACCCAGTACTTC. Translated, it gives CASSPLGTPQETQYF.

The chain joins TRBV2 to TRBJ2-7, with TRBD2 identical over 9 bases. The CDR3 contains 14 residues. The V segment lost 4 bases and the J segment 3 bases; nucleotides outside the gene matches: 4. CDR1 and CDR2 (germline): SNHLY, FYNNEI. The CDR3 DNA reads TGTGCCAGCAGTGCGCGGGAGGGCCTCTACGAGCAGTACTTC. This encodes CASSAREGLYEQYF.

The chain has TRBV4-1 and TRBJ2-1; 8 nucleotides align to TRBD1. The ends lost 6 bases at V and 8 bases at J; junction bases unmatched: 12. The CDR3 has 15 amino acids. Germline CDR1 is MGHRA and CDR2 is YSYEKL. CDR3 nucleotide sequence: TGCGCCAGCAGAGACAGGGGTCACGCAGTCTATGAGCAGTTCTTC. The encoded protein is CASRDRGHAVYEQFF.

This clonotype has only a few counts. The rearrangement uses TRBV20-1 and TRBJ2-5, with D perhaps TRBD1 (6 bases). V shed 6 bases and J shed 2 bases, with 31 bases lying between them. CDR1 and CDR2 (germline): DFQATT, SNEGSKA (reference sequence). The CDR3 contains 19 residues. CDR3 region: CSAAGTIEQGIYWQETQYF. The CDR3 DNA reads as TGCAGTGCCGCCGGCACGATAGAACAGGGAATATACTGGCAAGAGACCCAGTACTTC.

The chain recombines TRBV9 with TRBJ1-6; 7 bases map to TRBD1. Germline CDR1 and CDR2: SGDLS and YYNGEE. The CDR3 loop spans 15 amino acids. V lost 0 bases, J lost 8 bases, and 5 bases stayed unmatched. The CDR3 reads CASSVGFQGDSPLHF. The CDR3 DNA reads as TGTGCCAGCAGCGTAGGATTTCAGGGGGATTCACCCCTCCACTTT.

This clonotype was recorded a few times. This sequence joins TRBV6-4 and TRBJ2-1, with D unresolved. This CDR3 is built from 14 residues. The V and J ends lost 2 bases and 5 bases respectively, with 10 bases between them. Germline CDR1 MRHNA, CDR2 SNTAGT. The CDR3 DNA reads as TGTGCCAGCAGTGACGGCGACCCCCACAATGAGCAGTTCTTC. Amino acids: CASSDGDPHNEQFF.

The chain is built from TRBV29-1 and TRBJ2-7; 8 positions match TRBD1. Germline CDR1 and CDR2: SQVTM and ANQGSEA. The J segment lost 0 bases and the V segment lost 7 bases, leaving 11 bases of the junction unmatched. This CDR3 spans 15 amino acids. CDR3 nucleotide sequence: TGCAGCGCCGTCCAGGGGGACAGGAGCTCCTACGAGCAGTACTTC. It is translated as CSAVQGDRSSYEQYF.

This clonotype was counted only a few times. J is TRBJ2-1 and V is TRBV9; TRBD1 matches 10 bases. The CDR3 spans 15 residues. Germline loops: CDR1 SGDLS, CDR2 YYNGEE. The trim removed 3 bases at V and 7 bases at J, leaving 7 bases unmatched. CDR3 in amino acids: CASSDRDRGLNEQFF. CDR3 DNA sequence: TGTGCCAGCAGCGACCGGGACAGGGGATTGAATGAGCAGTTCTTC.

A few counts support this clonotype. The CDR3 coding sequence is TGTGCCAGCAGTTTCTTGGTGCCAGGGCAAACTGAAGCTTTCTTT. Protein product: CASSFLVPGQTEAFF. The V and J genes are TRBV5-5 and TRBJ1-1; D perhaps matches TRBD1 (5 bases). The CDR3 runs 15 residues. Germline CDR1 is SGHKS and CDR2 is YYEKEE (reference sequence). V was shortened by 5 bases and J by 5 bases, with 19 bases between the two germline ends. Complete variable domain (other parts from reference TRBV5-5 and TRBJ1-1): DAGVTQSPTHLIKTRGQQVTLRCSPISGHKSVSWYQQVLGQGPQFIFQYYEKEERGRGNFPDRFSARQFPNYSSELNVNALLLGDSALYLCASSFLVPGQTEAFFGQGTRLTVV.

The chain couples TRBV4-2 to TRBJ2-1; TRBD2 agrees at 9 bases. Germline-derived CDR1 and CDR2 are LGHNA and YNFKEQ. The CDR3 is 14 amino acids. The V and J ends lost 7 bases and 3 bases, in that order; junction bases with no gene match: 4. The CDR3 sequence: CASTRTSDYNEQFF. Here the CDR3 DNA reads TGTGCCAGCACCCGGACTAGCGACTACAATGAGCAGTTCTTC.

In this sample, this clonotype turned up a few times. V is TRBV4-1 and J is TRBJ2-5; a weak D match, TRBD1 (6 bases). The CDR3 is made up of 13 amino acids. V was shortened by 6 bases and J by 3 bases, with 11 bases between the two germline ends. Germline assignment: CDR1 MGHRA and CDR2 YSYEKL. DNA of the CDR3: TGCGCCAGCAGGCGGACAGTCAAAGAGACCCAGTACTTC. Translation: CASRRTVKETQYF.

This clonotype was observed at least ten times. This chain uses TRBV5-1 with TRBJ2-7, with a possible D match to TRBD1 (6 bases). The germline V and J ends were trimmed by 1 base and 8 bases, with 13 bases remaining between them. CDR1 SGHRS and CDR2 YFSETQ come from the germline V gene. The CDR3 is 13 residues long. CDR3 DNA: TGCGCCAGCAGCTTGTCAGGGGCCGCCCAGCAGTACTTC. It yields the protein CASSLSGAAQQYF. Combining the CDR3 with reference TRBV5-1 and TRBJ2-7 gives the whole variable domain KAGVTQTPRYLIKTRGQQVTLSCSPISGHRSVSWYQQTPGQGLQFLFEYFSETQRNKGNFPGRFSGRQFSNSRSEMNVSTLELGDSALYLCASSLSGAAQQYFGPGTRLTVT.

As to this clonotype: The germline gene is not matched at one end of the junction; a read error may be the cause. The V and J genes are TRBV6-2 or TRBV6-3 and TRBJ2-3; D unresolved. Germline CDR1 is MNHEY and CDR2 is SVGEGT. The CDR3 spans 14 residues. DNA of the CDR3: TGTGCCAGCAGTTACGGGCCGTCCACAGCTACGCAGTATTTT. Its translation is CASSYGPSTATQYF.

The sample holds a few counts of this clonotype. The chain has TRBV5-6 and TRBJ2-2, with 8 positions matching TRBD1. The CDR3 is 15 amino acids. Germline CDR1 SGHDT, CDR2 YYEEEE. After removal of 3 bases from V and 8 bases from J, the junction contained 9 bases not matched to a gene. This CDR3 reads CASSSEDREQGELFF. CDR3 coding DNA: TGTGCCAGCAGCTCCGAGGACAGGGAGCAAGGGGAGCTGTTTTTT.

The CDR3 region is CASSVMGGGGDEQFF. CDR3 DNA: TGTGCCAGCAGCGTAATGGGGGGCGGGGGCGATGAGCAGTTCTTC. The rearrangement uses TRBV9 and TRBJ2-1; TRBD2 might be the D (7 bases). Germline V gives CDR1 SGDLS, CDR2 YYNGEE. V dropped 1 base and J dropped 8 bases, with 16 bases sitting between them. The CDR3 runs 15 residues.

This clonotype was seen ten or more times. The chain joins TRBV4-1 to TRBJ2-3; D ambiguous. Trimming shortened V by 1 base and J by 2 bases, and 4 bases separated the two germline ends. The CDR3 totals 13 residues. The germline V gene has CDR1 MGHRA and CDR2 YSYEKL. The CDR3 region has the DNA TGCGCCAGCAGCCAAGTGCCCACAGATACGCAGTATTTT. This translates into CASSQVPTDTQYF.

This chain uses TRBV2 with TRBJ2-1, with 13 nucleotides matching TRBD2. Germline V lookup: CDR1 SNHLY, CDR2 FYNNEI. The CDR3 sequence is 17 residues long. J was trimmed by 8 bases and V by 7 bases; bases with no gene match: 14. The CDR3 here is CASTTSGRADLRHEQFF. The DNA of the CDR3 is TGTGCCAGCACAACTAGCGGGAGGGCCGACCTCCGCCATGAGCAGTTCTTC.

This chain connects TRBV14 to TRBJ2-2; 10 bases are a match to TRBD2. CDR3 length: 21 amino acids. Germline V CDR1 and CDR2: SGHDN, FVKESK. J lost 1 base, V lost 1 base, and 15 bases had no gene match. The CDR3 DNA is TGTGCCAGCAGCCAAGGCCCACGGCTAGCGGGAGTGGCGAGGAACACCGGGGAGCTGTTTTTT. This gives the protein CASSQGPRLAGVARNTGELFF.

The CDR3 DNA reads as TGTGCCAGCAGCTCAGTAAGCAGCGACGAGGGCTACACCTTC. Its protein is CASSSVSSDEGYTF. The chain couples TRBV11-2 to TRBJ1-2; D unclear. CDR1 is SGHAT and CDR2 is FQNNGV in the germline V gene. The length of the CDR3 is 14 residues. The germline V and J ends were trimmed by 4 bases and 8 bases, with 17 bases remaining between them.

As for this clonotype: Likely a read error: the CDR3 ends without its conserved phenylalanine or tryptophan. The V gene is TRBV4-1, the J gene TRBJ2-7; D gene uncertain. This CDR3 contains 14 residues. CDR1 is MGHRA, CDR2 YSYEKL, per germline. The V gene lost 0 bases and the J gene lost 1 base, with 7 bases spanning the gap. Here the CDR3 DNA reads TGCGCCAGCAGCCAAGAGGTGAGATCCTACGAGCAGTACCTC. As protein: CASSQEVRSYEQYL.